This entry is about one T cell receptor (beta chain). The entry originates in a study of Ad26.COV2.S vaccination and SARS-CoV-2 variants. The treatment was: some 19 received Ad26.COV2.S at low or high dose, single or two shots; 5 received placebo; per-sample allocation not given. Sampling was performed 63 days after the first vaccine or placebo injection. TCRdb's copy holds only in-frame clones and misses some; the assay was immunoSEQ multiplex PCR. Among 350,000 to 500,000 clones listed, about 92% were seen once. From germline, CDR1 is KGHDR and CDR2 SFDVKD. The CDR3 runs 14 residues. V lost 4 bases and J lost 5; bases outside the gene matches: 3.

This TCR came from a person between 18 and 65 years old who received the Ad26.COV2.S COVID-19 vaccine or a placebo. J is TRBJ2-5 and V is TRBV24-1; TRBD1 matches 10 bases. The sample consisted of peripheral blood, taken in a trial of Ad26.COV2.S vaccine versus placebo. The CDR3 coding sequence is TGTGCCACCAGTGACTGGACAGGGGGTGAGACCCAGTACTTC. It translates to CATSDWTGGETQYF.